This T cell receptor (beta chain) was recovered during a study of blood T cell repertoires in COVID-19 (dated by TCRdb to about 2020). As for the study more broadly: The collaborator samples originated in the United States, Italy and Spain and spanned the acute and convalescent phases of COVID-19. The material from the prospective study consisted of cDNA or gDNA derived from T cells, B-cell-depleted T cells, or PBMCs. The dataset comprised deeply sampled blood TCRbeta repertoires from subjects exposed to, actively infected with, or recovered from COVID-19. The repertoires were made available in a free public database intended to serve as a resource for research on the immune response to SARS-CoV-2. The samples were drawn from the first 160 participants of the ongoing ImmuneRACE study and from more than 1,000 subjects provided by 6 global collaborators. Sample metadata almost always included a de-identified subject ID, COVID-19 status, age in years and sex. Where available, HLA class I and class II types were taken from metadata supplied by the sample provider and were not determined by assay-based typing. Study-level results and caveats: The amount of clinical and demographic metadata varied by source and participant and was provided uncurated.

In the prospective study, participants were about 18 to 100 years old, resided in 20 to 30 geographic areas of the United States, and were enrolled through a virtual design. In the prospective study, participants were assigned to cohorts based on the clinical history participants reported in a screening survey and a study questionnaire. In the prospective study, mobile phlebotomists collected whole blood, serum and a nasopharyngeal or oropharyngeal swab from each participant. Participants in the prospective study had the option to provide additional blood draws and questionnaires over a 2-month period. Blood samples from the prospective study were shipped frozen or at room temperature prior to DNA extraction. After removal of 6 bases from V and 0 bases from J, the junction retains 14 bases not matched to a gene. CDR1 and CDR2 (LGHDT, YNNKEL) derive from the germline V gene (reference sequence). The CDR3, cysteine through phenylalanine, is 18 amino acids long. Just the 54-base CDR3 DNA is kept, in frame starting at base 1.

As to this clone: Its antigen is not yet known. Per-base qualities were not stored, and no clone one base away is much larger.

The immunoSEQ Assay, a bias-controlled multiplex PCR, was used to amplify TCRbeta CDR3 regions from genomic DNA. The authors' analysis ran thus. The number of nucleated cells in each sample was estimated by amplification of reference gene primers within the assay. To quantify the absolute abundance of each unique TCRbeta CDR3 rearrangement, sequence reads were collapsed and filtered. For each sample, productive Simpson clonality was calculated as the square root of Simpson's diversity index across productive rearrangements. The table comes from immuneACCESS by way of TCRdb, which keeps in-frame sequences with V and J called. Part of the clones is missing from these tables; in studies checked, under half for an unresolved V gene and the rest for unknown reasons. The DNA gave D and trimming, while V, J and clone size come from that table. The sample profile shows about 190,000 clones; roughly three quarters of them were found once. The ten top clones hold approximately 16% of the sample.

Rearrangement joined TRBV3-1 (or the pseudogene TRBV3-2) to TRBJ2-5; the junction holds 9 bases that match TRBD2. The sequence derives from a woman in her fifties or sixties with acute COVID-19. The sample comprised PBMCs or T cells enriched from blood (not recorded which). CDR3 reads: CASRPWLAGASYQETQYF. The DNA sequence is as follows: TGTGCCAGCAGGCCGTGGTTAGCGGGGGCGTCGTACCAAGAGACCCAGTACTTC.